This record concerns one T cell receptor beta chain sequence. The antigen remains undetermined. The sample comes from a study of CD8 T cells in Susac syndrome. Study overall: Treatment at blood withdrawal was none, corticosteroids, or intravenous immunoglobulin alone in Susac syndrome patients.

CDR3 length equals 15 residues. CDR1 SEHNR and CDR2 FQNEAQ come from the germline V gene (reference sequence). Deletions cut 11 bases from V and 2 bases from J, with 21 bases between. Study-level findings and limits: No clonal expansion appeared among CD4+ T cells in Susac patients.

In Susac syndrome patients, recently defined diagnostic criteria for definite or probable disease were met. With random hexamers, reverse transcription was performed on about 0.5 to 1 ug of RNA. TCRdb recomputed calls from the immunoSEQ multiplex PCR reads with MiXCR, one row per CDR3 protein. The data show around 230,000 distinct CDR3 sequences, less than 96% seen once. The rearrangement joins TRBV7-9 to TRBJ1-2, with a weak D call TRBD1 (6 bases). The sequencing input was CD4+ T cells from PBMCs. The origin of this receptor is a human donor with Susac syndrome. CDR3 sequence (DNA): TGTGCCGGAACACAGGGTTCAGGATTAAACTATGGCTACACCTTC. Encoded protein: CAGTQGSGLNYGYTF.